This TCR beta chain was sequenced during a study of blood T cell repertoires in COVID-19. As for the study in general: Donors in the United States, Italy and Spain gave samples during acute or convalescent COVID-19. In each case, the material was cDNA or gDNA derived from T cells, B-cell-depleted T cells, or PBMCs.

V was clipped by 4 bases and J by 1 base, with 13 bases between them. The CDR3 is 15 residues long. CDR1 and CDR2 from the germline V gene are MDHEN and SYDVKM. How the authors handled the data: Using reference gene primer amplification, nucleated cell counts were estimated. Method: immunoSEQ multiplex PCR; TCRdb's copy keeps in-frame clones and lacks some. That table furnishes V, J and clone size, whereas the DNA furnished D and trimming. Among about 520,000 clones listed, approximately 83% were seen once. Sequencing was carried out using peripheral blood. The chain joins TRBV28 to TRBJ1-1, with D unclear. The receptor comes from a human donor in a cohort sampled during active COVID-19. CDR3 in DNA: TGTGCCAGCAGTTCATATAGACTCTCGAACACTGAAGCTTTCTTT. Encoded protein: CASSSYRLSNTEAFF.